This TCR beta chain was sequenced in a study of shared clonotypes between healthy human individuals. The wider study: Per donor, CD8 memory used one plate, CD8 naive used two, CD4 memory used three and CD4 naive used three. General study findings and limits: Non-shared clonotypes had lower generation probabilities than clonotypes shared by all four sorted-subset donors. In general, naive subsets displayed greater estimated richness than memory subsets did.

This clone showed up just once. Its antigen is not known. Per the authors' pipeline: ImmunoSEQ output held junction-only sequences without quality scores, so filtering differed. Sequenced by immunoSEQ multiplex PCR; TCRdb stores in-frame clones only, minus some. Clone size and the V and J calls come from that table; the DNA yielded D and trimming. In the table there are 2 million to 2.5 million clones, around 95% of which are singletons. The V and J ends lost 2 bases and 1 base respectively, with 12 bases between them. The CDR3 has 16 amino acids. The germline V gene encodes CDR1 MDHEN and CDR2 SYDVKM.

The chain joins TRBV28 to TRBJ2-1, with TRBD1 as a possible D gene (6 bases). Sequenced material: naive CD4+ T cells sorted from blood. The subset here: CD45RA+ positively selected. The TCR comes from a man aged 18 to 30 in good health. The CDR3 DNA follows: TGTGCCAGCAGTTTAGTGGGGGCCCCTTCCTACAATGAGCAGTTCTTC. It yields the protein CASSLVGAPSYNEQFF.